Below, one T cell receptor (beta chain) is given with its context. Its antigen is not identified. Sequencing followed a ViraFEST assay step that expanded antigen-specific CD4+ T cells with viral peptide pools. The authors isolated CD4+ T cells after 10 days of culture. Absence of prior SARS-CoV-2 infection characterized the vaccine recipients, who showed negative nucleocapsid antibodies. Half-medium exchanges with IL-2 medium took place on days 3 and 7. The record originates from a study of vaccination effects on CD4 cells after COVID-19. Study observations and caveats: Healthy vaccine recipients' vaccine-induced clones were almost all SARS-CoV-2 mono-reactive.

The CDR3 has 19 amino acids. Trimming took 1 base from V and 2 from J; bases not matched to a gene: 13. Germline V gives CDR1 SEHNR, CDR2 FQNEAQ (reference sequence). TCRdb's table, derived via immunoSEQ multiplex PCR, lists solely in-frame clones and lacks some. Of 26,000 or so clones in the sample, more than 65% are singletons; the top ten hold roughly 22%. The chain carries TRBV7-9 and TRBJ1-3; 8 bases align to TRBD1. The TCR originated in a human donor who received a COVID-19 vaccine. The sample was CD4+ T cells from PBMCs cultured with HCoV-NL63 spike peptides, taken before COVID-19 vaccination. DNA for the CDR3: TGTGCCAGCAGCTTAGGCCCGGACAGGGCACTATTAGCTGGAAACACCATATATTTT. Its protein product is CASSLGPDRALLAGNTIYF.